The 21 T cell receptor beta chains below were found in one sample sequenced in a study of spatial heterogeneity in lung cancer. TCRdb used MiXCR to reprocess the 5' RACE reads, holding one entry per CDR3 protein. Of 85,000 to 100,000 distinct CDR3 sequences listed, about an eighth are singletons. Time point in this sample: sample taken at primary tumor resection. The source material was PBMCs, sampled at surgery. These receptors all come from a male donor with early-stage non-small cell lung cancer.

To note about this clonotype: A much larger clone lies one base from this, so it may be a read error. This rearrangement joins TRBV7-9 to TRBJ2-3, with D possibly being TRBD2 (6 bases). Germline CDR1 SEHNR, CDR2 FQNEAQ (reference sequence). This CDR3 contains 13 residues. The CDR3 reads CTSSLAGTDTQYF. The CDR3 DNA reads TGTACCAGCAGCTTAGCGGGCACAGATACGCAGTATTTT.

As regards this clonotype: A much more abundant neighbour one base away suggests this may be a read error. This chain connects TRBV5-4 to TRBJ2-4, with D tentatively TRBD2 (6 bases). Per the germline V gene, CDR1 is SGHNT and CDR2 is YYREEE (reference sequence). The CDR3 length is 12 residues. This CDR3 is CAISVREDIQYF. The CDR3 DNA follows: TGTGCCATCAGCGTCAGGGAGGACATTCAGTACTTC.

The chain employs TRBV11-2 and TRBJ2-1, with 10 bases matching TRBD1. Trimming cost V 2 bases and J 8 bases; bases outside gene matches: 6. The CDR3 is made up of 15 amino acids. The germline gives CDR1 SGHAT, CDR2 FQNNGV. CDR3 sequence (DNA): TGTGCCAGCAGCTTACCTCCGGGACAGGGGCATGAGCAGTTCTTC. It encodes CASSLPPGQGHEQFF.

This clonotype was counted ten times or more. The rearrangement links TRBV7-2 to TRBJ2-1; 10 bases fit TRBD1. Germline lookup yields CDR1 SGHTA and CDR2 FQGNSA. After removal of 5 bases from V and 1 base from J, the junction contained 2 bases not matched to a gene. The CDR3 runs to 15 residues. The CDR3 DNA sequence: TGTGCCAGCAGCCAGGACAGGGGGTCCTACAATGAGCAGTTCTTC. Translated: CASSQDRGSYNEQFF.

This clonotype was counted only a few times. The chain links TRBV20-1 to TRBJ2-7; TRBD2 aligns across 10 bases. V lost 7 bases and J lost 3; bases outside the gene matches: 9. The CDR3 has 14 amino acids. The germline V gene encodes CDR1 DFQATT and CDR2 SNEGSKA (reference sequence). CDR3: CSVMWGLASYEQYF. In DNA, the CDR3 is TGCAGTGTTATGTGGGGACTAGCGAGCTACGAGCAGTACTTC.

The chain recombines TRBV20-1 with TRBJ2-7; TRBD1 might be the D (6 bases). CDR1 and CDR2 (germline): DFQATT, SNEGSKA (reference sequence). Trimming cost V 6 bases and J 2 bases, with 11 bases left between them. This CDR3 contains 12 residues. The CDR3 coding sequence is TGCAGTGCGTGGGACATTACCTACGAGCAGTACTTC. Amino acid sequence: CSAWDITYEQYF.

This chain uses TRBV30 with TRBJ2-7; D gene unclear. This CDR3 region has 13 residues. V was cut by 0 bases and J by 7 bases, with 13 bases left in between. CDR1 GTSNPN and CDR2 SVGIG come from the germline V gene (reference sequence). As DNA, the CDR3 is TGTGCCTGGAGTGTACATTCGGGTGAGGAGCAGTACTTC. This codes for CAWSVHSGEEQYF.

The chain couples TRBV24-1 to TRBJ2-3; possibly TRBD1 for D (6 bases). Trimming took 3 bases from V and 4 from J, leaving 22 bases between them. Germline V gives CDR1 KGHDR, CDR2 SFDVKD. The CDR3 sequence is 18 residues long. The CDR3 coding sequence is TGTGCCACCAGTGATATAGGACAGCCAGGGGTGGGCCCAGATACGCAGTATTTT. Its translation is CATSDIGQPGVGPDTQYF.

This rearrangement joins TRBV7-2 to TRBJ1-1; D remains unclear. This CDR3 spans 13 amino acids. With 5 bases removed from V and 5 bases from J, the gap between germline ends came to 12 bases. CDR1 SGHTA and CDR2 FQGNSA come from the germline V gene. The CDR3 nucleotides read TGTGCCAGCAGCGCCGCCCTGCAGACTGAAGCTTTCTTT. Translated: CASSAALQTEAFF. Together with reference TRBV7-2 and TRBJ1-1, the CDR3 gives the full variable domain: GAGVSQSPSNKVTEKGKDVELRCDPISGHTALYWYRQSLGQGLEFLIYFQGNSAPDKSGLPSDRFSAERTGGSVSTLTIQRTQQEDSAVYLCASSAALQTEAFFGQGTRLTVV.

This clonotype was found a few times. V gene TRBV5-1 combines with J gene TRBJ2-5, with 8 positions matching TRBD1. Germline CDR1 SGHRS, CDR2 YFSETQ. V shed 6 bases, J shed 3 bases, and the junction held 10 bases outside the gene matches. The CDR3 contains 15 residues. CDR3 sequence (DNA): TGCGCCAGCAACCATTCCCCAGGGGGCGAAGAGACCCAGTACTTC. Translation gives CASNHSPGGEETQYF. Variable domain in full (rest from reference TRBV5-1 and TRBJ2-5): KAGVTQTPRYLIKTRGQQVTLSCSPISGHRSVSWYQQTPGQGLQFLFEYFSETQRNKGNFPGRFSGRQFSNSRSEMNVSTLELGDSALYLCASNHSPGGEETQYFGPGTRLLVL.

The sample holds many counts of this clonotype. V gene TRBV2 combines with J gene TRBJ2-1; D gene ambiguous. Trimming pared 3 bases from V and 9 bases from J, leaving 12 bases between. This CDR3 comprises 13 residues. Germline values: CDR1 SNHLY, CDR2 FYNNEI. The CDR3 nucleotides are TGTGCCAGCAGTGATGTGGGGATTGTTGAGCAGTTCTTC. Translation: CASSDVGIVEQFF.

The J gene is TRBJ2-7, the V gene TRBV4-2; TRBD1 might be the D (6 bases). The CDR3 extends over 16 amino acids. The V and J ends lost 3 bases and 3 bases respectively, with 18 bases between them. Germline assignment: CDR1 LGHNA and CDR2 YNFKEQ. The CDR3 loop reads CASSHTSDRTFYEQYF. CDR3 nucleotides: TGTGCCAGCAGCCATACCAGCGACAGGACGTTCTACGAGCAGTACTTC.

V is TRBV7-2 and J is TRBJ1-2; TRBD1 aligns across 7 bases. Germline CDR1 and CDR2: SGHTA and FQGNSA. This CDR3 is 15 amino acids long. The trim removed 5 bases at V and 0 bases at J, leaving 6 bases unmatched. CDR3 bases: TGTGCCAGCAGCCCGACGGGACAGTCTAACTATGGCTACACCTTC. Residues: CASSPTGQSNYGYTF.

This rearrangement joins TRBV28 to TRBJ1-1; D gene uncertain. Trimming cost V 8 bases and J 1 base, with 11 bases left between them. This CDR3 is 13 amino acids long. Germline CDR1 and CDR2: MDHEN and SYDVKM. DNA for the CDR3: TGTGCCAGCGGGTGGACGGCGAACACTGAAGCTTTCTTT. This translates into CASGWTANTEAFF.

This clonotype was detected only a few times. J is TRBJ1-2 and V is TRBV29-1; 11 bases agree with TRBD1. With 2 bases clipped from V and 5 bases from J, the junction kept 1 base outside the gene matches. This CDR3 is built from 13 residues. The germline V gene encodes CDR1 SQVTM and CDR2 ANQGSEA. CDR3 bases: TGCAGCGTTGAACGGGACAGGGGGTATGGCTACACCTTC. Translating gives CSVERDRGYGYTF.

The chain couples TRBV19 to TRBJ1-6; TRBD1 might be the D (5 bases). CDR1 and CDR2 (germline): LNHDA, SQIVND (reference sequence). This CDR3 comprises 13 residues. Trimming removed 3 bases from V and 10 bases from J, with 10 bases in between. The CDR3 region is CASSMQGTSPLHF. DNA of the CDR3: TGTGCCAGTAGTATGCAGGGAACCTCACCCCTCCACTTT.

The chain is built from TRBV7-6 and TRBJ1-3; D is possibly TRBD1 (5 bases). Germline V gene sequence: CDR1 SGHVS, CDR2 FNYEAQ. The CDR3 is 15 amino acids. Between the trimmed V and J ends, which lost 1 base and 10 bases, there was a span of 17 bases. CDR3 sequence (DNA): TGTGCCAGCAGCTTAGGTCAGGGTTCGAGATGGACCATATATTTT. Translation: CASSLGQGSRWTIYF.

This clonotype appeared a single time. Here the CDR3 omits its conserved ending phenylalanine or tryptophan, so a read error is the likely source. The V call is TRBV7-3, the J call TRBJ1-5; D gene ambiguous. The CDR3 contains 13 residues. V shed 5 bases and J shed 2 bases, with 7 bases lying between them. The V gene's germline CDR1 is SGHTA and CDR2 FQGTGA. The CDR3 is CASSPGGNQPQHS. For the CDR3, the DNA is TGTGCCAGCAGCCCTGGGGGCAATCAGCCCCAGCATTCT.

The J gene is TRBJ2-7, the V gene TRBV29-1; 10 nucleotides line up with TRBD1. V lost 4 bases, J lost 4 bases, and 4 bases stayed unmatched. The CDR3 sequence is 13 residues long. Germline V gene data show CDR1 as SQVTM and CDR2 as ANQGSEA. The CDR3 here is CSVGTGGLYEQYF. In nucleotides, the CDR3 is TGCAGCGTTGGGACAGGGGGTCTATACGAGCAGTACTTC.

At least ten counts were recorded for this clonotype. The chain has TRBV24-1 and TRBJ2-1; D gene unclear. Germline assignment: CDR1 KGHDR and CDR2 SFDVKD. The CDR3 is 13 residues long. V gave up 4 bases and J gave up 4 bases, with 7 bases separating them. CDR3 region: CATSDPPYNEQFF. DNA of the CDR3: TGTGCCACCAGTGACCCACCATACAATGAGCAGTTCTTC.

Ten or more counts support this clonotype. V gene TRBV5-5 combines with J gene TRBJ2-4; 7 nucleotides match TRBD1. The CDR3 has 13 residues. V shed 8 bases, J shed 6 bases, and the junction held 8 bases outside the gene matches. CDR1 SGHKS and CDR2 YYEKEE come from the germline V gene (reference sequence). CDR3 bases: TGTGCCAGTTCACAGGGGTTCGGAAACATTCAGTACTTC. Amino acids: CASSQGFGNIQYF.